What follows are 21 T cell receptor beta chains derived from one specimen sequenced in a study of blood T cell repertoires in COVID-19. Clones were sequenced by immunoSEQ multiplex PCR, and TCRdb holds only the in-frame ones, with some missing. This table has approximately 90,000 clones, approximately 91% appearing once. Input material: peripheral blood. These TCRs come from a woman aged 70-85 years with acute or convalescent COVID-19.

This chain links TRBV5-6 with TRBJ2-3; 13 nucleotides line up with TRBD2. Germline-derived CDR1 and CDR2 are SGHDT and YYEEEE. J lost 2 bases, V lost 4 bases, and 7 bases had no gene match. CDR3 length: 17 amino acids. The CDR3 DNA is TGTGCCAGCAGCAATAGGGGACTAGCGGGATTCACAGATACGCAGTATTTT. Translation gives CASSNRGLAGFTDTQYF.

The rearrangement links TRBV10-2 to TRBJ1-2; D possibly corresponds to TRBD1 (6 bases). The CDR3 extends over 12 amino acids. Germline CDR1 WSHSY, CDR2 SAAADI. V was trimmed by 3 bases and J by 4 bases, leaving 6 bases between them. CDR3: CASSEQGYGYTF. The DNA for the CDR3 is TGCGCCAGCAGTGAACAGGGCTATGGCTACACCTTC.

The V call is TRBV10-1, the J call TRBJ2-3; tentatively, D is TRBD2 (5 bases). The CDR3 totals 13 residues. Germline V gives CDR1 WNHNN, CDR2 SYGVQD (reference sequence). V was trimmed by 4 bases and J by 8 bases, leaving 13 bases between them. CDR3 in DNA: TGCGCCAGCAGTGCGGGATCTCGGGGTACGCAGTATTTT. This encodes CASSAGSRGTQYF.

The CDR3 nucleotides read TGTGCCAGCAGCTTAGGGGCAGCAAATCAGCCCCAGCATTTT. It yields the protein CASSLGAANQPQHF. The V and J genes are TRBV11-2 and TRBJ1-5; D is uncertain. With 1 base removed from V and 4 bases from J, the gap between germline ends came to 8 bases. CDR1 and CDR2 from the germline V gene are SGHAT and FQNNGV. The length of the CDR3 is 14 residues.

The table lists this clone with a count of one. The J gene is TRBJ1-3, the V gene TRBV7-2; 7 bases match TRBD1. The ends lost 5 bases at V and 1 base at J; junction bases unmatched: 5. This CDR3 is 15 amino acids long. CDR1 is SGHTA, CDR2 FQGNSA, per germline. The CDR3 sequence: CASSLRTGSGNTIYF. The CDR3 DNA follows: TGTGCCAGCAGCCTACGGACAGGATCTGGAAACACCATATATTTT.

The V and J genes are TRBV6-2 or TRBV6-3 and TRBJ1-5; D is ambiguous. From germline, CDR1 is MNHEY and CDR2 SVGEGT. V was pared by 5 bases and J by 4 bases, with 12 bases between. There are 14 residues in the CDR3. The CDR3 loop reads CASSQVLLNQPQHF. In DNA form, the CDR3 reads TGTGCCAGCAGTCAGGTTCTCTTGAATCAGCCCCAGCATTTT.

The gene calls are TRBV28 and TRBJ2-2; 7 bases match TRBD2. The CDR3 runs to 16 residues. V gave up 6 bases and J gave up 5 bases; unmatched junction bases: 12. Germline-derived CDR1 and CDR2 are MDHEN and SYDVKM. In DNA form, the CDR3 reads TGTGCCAGCAGACCACTAGCGCCCGCGGGTACCGGGGAGCTGTTTTTT. The encoded protein is CASRPLAPAGTGELFF. Full variable domain (missing parts from reference TRBV28 and TRBJ2-2): DVKVTQSSRYLVKRTGEKVFLECVQDMDHENMFWYRQDPGLGLRLIYFSYDVKMKEKGDIPEGYSVSREKKERFSLILESASTNQTSMYLCASRPLAPAGTGELFFGEGSRLTVL.

This clone has a single count. The V call is TRBV6-2 or TRBV6-3, the J call TRBJ2-3; maybe TRBD2 (6 bases). The germline gives CDR1 MNHEY, CDR2 SVGEGT. This CDR3 has 15 amino acids. V lost 5 bases and J lost 2, with 14 bases in between. CDR3 protein: CASSDQGLPTDTQYF. CDR3 coding DNA: TGTGCCAGCAGTGACCAGGGACTCCCCACAGATACGCAGTATTTT.

This clone has just one count. The chain couples TRBV5-1 to TRBJ2-2; a weak D match, TRBD1 (6 bases). Looked up from germline, CDR1 is SGHRS and CDR2 is YFSETQ. V was trimmed by 1 base and J by 4 bases, leaving 11 bases between them. The CDR3 covers 15 residues. CDR3 sequence reads: CASSLLGAGTGELFF. CDR3 bases: TGCGCCAGCAGCTTGTTGGGGGCTGGCACCGGGGAGCTGTTTTTT.

The rearrangement joins TRBV2 to TRBJ1-1; TRBD1 matches at 7 bases. Germline V gives CDR1 SNHLY, CDR2 FYNNEI. V lost 7 bases to trimming and J lost 3 bases; unmatched junction nucleotides: 5. The CDR3 runs 13 residues. The CDR3 DNA sequence: TGTGCCAGCAATACCCAGGGGGACACTGAAGCTTTCTTT. Its translation is CASNTQGDTEAFF.

J is TRBJ2-1 and V is TRBV6-4; 7 bases line up with TRBD2. The V segment lost 6 bases and the J segment 9 bases; nucleotides outside the gene matches: 14. Germline V gene data show CDR1 as MRHNA and CDR2 as SNTAGT. CDR3 length equals 15 residues. The CDR3: CASSALDHGGTEQFF. In nucleotides, the CDR3 is TGTGCCAGCAGCGCACTAGACCACGGGGGGACTGAGCAGTTCTTC.

The chain links TRBV18 to TRBJ1-2, with a possible D match to TRBD1 (5 bases). This CDR3 is 13 amino acids long. Germline CDR1 and CDR2: KGHSH and LQKENI. The germline V and J ends were trimmed by 3 bases and 3 bases, with 8 bases remaining between them. DNA of the CDR3: TGTGCCAGCTCACCGACGGGGGACTATGGCTACACCTTC. It codes for CASSPTGDYGYTF.

The chain couples TRBV19 to TRBJ1-3; D is uncertain. The CDR3 has 14 amino acids. Trimming left V 6 bases short and J 4 bases short, with 13 bases between. Germline V gene sequence: CDR1 LNHDA, CDR2 SQIVND (reference sequence). CDR3 DNA sequence: TGTGCCAGTAGCTTGCCGGGAAGCGGAAACACCATATATTTT. It codes for CASSLPGSGNTIYF.

The chain joins TRBV5-1 to TRBJ1-2, with 7 bases matching TRBD1. The CDR3 loop spans 13 amino acids. From germline, CDR1 is SGHRS and CDR2 YFSETQ. The V segment lost 3 bases and the J segment 4 bases; nucleotides outside the gene matches: 3. CDR3 nucleotides: TGCGCCAGCAGCTCGGGACAGTTCTATGGCTACACCTTC. It translates to CASSSGQFYGYTF.

The chain links TRBV20-1 to TRBJ1-2, with D maybe TRBD1 (5 bases). Germline-derived CDR1 and CDR2 are DFQATT and SNEGSKA (reference sequence). This CDR3 region has 11 residues. V lost 2 bases and J lost 8, with 9 bases in between. This CDR3 reads CSARRQYGYTF. The DNA for the CDR3 is TGCAGTGCTAGAAGACAGTACGGCTACACCTTC.

The chain combines TRBV5-1 with TRBJ2-2; TRBD2 agrees at 10 bases. Germline trimming cut 0 bases from V and 1 base from J; bases unmatched to any gene: 3. CDR1 and CDR2 from the germline V gene are SGHRS and YFSETQ. This CDR3 region has 17 residues. The CDR3 protein is CASSLGLAGLNTGELFF. In DNA, the CDR3 is TGCGCCAGCAGCTTGGGACTAGCGGGTTTGAACACCGGGGAGCTGTTTTTT. The full variable domain, rest sourced from reference TRBV5-1 and TRBJ2-2, is KAGVTQTPRYLIKTRGQQVTLSCSPISGHRSVSWYQQTPGQGLQFLFEYFSETQRNKGNFPGRFSGRQFSNSRSEMNVSTLELGDSALYLCASSLGLAGLNTGELFFGEGSRLTVL.

The sample holds a few counts of this clone. The CDR3 bases are TGTGCCAGCAGCCCCTTGGGGAGCTCCTACAATGAGCAGTTCTTC. Translating it yields CASSPLGSSYNEQFF. The chain recombines TRBV3-1 (or the pseudogene TRBV3-2) with TRBJ2-1, with D possibly being TRBD2 (5 bases). Per the germline V gene, CDR1 is LGHDT and CDR2 is YNNKEL (reference sequence). The CDR3 sequence is 15 residues long. V was clipped by 4 bases and J by 0 bases, with 10 bases between them.

The chain recombines TRBV28 with TRBJ1-5, with 12 bases fitting TRBD1. This CDR3 contains 17 residues. Germline V CDR1 and CDR2: MDHEN, SYDVKM. J gave up 9 bases and V 5 bases, and 14 bases lay outside the gene matches. The CDR3 here is CASSDTTSGQGAMPQHF. The CDR3 DNA is TGTGCCAGCAGTGACACAACATCGGGACAGGGGGCAATGCCCCAGCATTTT.

The chain carries TRBV6-6 and TRBJ2-1; TRBD2 agrees at 8 bases. CDR1 is MNHNY and CDR2 is SVGAGI in the germline V gene (reference sequence). The ends lost 2 bases at V and 6 bases at J; junction bases unmatched: 9. The CDR3 sequence is 16 residues long. CDR3 nucleotides: TGTGCCAGCAGTTACGCACCTTCACGGGGGGGCAATGAGCAGTTCTTC. Encoded protein: CASSYAPSRGGNEQFF.

The V gene is TRBV7-8, the J gene TRBJ1-6; the match to TRBD1 covers 11 bases. J gave up 0 bases and V 3 bases, and 13 bases lay outside the gene matches. Germline CDR1 and CDR2: SGHVS and FQNEAQ. The CDR3 covers 21 residues. This CDR3 reads CASSLVHGGQGVSSYNSPLHF. The CDR3 DNA follows: TGTGCCAGCAGCTTGGTACATGGGGGACAGGGGGTTAGCTCCTATAATTCACCCCTCCACTTT.

J is TRBJ1-4 and V is TRBV5-4; no reliable D call. V lost 0 bases and J 4 bases, leaving 4 bases between the germline ends. Germline lookup yields CDR1 SGHNT and CDR2 YYREEE (reference sequence). The length of the CDR3 is 13 residues. CDR3: CASSLDFNEKLFF. DNA of the CDR3: TGTGCCAGCAGCTTGGACTTTAATGAAAAACTGTTTTTT.